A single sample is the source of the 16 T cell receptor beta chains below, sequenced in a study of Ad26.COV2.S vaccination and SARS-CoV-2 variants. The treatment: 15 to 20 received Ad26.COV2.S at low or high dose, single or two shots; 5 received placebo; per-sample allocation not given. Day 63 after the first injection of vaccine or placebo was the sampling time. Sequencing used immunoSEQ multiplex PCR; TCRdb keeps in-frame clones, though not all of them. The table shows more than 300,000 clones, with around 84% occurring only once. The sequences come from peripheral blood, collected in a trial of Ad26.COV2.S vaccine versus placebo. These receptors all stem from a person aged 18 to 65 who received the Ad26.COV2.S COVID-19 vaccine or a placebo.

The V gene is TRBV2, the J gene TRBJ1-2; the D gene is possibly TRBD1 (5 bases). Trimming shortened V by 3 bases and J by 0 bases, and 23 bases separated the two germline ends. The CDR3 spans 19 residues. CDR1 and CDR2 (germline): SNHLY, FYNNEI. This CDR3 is CASSDALGAGKLANYGYTF. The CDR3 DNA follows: TGTGCCAGCAGTGATGCCCTAGGTGCAGGGAAACTAGCTAACTATGGCTACACCTTC.

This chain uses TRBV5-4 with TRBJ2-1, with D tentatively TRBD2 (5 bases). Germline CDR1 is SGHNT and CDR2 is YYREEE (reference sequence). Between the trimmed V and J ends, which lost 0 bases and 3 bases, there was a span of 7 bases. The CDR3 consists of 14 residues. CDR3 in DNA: TGTGCCAGCAGCTTGGGAGGGATCTACAATGAGCAGTTCTTC. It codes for CASSLGGIYNEQFF.

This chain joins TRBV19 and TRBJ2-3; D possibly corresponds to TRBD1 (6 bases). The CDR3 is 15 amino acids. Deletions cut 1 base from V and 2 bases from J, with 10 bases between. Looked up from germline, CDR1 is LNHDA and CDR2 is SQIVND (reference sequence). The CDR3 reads CASSIGQALTDTQYF. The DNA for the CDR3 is TGTGCCAGTAGTATAGGACAGGCCCTCACAGATACGCAGTATTTT.

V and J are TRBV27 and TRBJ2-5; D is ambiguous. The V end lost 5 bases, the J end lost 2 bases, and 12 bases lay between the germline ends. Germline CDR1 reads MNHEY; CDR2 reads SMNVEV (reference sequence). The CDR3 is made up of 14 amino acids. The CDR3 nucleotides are TGTGCCAGCAGTCCCCATAGTCCTCAAGAGACCCAGTACTTC. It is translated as CASSPHSPQETQYF.

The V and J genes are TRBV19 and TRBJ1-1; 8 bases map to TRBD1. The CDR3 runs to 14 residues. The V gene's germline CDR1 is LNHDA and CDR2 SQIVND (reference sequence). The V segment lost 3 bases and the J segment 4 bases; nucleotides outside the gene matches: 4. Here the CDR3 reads CASSIQGALTEAFF. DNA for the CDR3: TGTGCCAGTAGTATCCAGGGGGCCCTCACTGAAGCTTTCTTT. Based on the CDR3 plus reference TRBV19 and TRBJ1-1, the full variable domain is DGGITQSPKYLFRKEGQNVTLSCEQNLNHDAMYWYRQDPGQGLRLIYYSQIVNDFQKGDIAEGYSVSREKKESFPLTVTSAQKNPTAFYLCASSIQGALTEAFFGQGTRLTVV.

The CDR3 spells CASTGLAGGTYEQYF. CDR3 DNA: TGTGCCAGCACGGGACTAGCGGGGGGAACCTACGAGCAGTACTTC. This chain joins TRBV2 and TRBJ2-7; TRBD2 aligns across 15 bases. The CDR3 extends over 15 amino acids. CDR1 is SNHLY, CDR2 FYNNEI, per germline. Trimming at V came to 7 bases and at J to 2 bases, leaving 3 bases not matched to a gene.

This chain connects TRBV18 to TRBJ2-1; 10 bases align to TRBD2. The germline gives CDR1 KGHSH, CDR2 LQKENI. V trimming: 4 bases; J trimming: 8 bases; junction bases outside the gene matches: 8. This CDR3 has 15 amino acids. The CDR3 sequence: CASSRTSGAGYEQFF. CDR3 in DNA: TGTGCCAGCTCACGCACTAGCGGGGCCGGTTATGAGCAGTTCTTC. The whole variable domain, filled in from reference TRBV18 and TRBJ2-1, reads NAGVMQNPRHLVRRRGQEARLRCSPMKGHSHVYWYRQLPEEGLKFMVYLQKENIIDESGMPKERFSAEFPKEGPSILRIQQVVRGDSAAYFCASSRTSGAGYEQFFGPGTRLTVL.

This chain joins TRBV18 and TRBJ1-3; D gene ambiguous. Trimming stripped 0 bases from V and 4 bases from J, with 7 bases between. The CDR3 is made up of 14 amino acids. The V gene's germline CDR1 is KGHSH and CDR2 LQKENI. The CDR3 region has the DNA TGTGCCAGCTCACCACCCGCGCTAGGAAACACCATATATTTT. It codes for CASSPPALGNTIYF. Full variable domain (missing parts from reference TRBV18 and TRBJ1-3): NAGVMQNPRHLVRRRGQEARLRCSPMKGHSHVYWYRQLPEEGLKFMVYLQKENIIDESGMPKERFSAEFPKEGPSILRIQQVVRGDSAAYFCASSPPALGNTIYFGEGSWLTVV.

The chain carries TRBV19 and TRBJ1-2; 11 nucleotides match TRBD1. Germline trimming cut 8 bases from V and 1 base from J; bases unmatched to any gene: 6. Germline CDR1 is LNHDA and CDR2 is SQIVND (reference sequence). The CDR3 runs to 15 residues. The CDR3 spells CASSDRGRLNYGYTF. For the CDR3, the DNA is TGTGCCAGTTCGGACAGGGGGCGTCTTAACTATGGCTACACCTTC.

Here the CDR3 reads CASSKKPGAYGYTF. Written as DNA, the CDR3 is TGTGCCAGCAGTAAGAAACCAGGGGCTTATGGCTACACCTTC. This chain uses TRBV6-2 or TRBV6-3 with TRBJ1-2; tentatively, D is TRBD1 (6 bases). Trimming stripped 5 bases from V and 5 bases from J, with 15 bases between. This CDR3 has 14 amino acids. Germline CDR1 reads MNHEY; CDR2 reads SVGEGT.

The chain's CDR3 is CASSATSGGLQETQYF. As DNA, the CDR3 is TGTGCCAGCAGTGCAACTAGCGGGGGTCTACAAGAGACCCAGTACTTC. The chain joins TRBV25-1 to TRBJ2-5; the match to TRBD2 covers 11 bases. V was pared by 4 bases and J by 2 bases, with 6 bases of the junction left unmatched. The CDR3 consists of 16 residues. Germline lookup yields CDR1 MGHDK and CDR2 SYGVNS.

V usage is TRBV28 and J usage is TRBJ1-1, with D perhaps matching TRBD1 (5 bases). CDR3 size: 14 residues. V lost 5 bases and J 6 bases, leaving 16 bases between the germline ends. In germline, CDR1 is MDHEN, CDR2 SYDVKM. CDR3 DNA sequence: TGTGCCAGCAGTACAAATCCAGGGATGTCTGAAGCTTTCTTT. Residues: CASSTNPGMSEAFF.

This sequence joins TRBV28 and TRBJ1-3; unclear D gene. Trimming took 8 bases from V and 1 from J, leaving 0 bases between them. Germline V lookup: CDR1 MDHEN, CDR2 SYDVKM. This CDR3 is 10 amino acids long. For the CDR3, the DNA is TGTGCCAGCTCTGGAAACACCATATATTTT. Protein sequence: CASSGNTIYF.

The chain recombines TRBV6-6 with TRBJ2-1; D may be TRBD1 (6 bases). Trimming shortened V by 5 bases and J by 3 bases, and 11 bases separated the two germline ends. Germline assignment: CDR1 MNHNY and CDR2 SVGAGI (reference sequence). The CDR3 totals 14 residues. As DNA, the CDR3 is TGTGCCAGCAGTGATTGGACAGACTACAATGAGCAGTTCTTC. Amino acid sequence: CASSDWTDYNEQFF.

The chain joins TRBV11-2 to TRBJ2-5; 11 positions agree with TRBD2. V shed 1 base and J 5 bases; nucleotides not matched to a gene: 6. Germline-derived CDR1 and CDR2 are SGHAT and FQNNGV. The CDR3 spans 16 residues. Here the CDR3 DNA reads TGTGCCAGCAGCTTAGTGACTAGCGGGGACGGGGAGACCCAGTACTTC. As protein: CASSLVTSGDGETQYF.

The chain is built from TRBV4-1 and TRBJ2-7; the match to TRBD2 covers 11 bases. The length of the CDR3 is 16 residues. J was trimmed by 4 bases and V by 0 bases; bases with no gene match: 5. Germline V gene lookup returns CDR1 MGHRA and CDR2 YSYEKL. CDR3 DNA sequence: TGCGCCAGCAGCCAAGATAGCGGGGGGGCCTGGTACGAGCAGTACTTC. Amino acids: CASSQDSGGAWYEQYF.